These T cell receptor beta chains were read from a single sample in a study of blood T cell repertoires in COVID-19. The table came from immunoSEQ multiplex PCR; TCRdb's copy has only in-frame clones and leaves some out. The sample lists 140,000 to 150,000 clones, about four fifths occurring once. The sequenced sample consisted of peripheral blood. The receptors here all came from a human donor in a cohort sampled during active COVID-19. CDR3s include the opening cysteine and the closing phenylalanine or tryptophan. A D gene is named only where the DNA matches it firmly. The size of a clone is reported for some rows only, either as once, few or many, or as a class for expanded clones.

size: once; V: TRBV5-1; J: TRBJ2-7; D: TRBD2; CDR3: CASSQRESSYEQYF; DNA: TGCGCCAGCAGCCAGCGGGAAAGCTCCTACGAGCAGTACTTC
size: NA; V: TRBV7-9; J: TRBJ1-6; D: NA; CDR3: CASSSTGGSSYNSPLHF; DNA: TGTGCCAGCAGCTCTACCGGGGGTAGCTCCTATAATTCACCCCTCCACTTT
size: NA; V: TRBV18; J: TRBJ1-2; D: NA; CDR3: CASSLRQPDYGYTF; DNA: TGTGCCAGCTCACTCCGACAGCCCGATTATGGCTACACCTTC
size: NA; V: TRBV5-1; J: TRBJ2-3; D: NA; CDR3: CASSLAQLGTDTQYF; DNA: TGCGCCAGCAGCTTGGCCCAACTGGGCACAGATACGCAGTATTTT
size: few; V: TRBV28; J: TRBJ1-1; D: NA; CDR3: CASTLRQGTEAFF; DNA: TGTGCCAGCACCCTGAGGCAGGGAACTGAAGCTTTCTTT
size: once; V: TRBV3-1/TRBV3-2; J: TRBJ2-7; D: TRBD2; CDR3: CASSLGLAGAFYEQYF; DNA: TGTGCCAGCAGCCTCGGACTAGCGGGAGCCTTCTACGAGCAGTACTTC
size: NA; V: TRBV29-1; J: TRBJ2-7; D: TRBD2; CDR3: CSVVTSESSYEQYF; DNA: TGCAGCGTTGTGACTAGCGAAAGCTCCTACGAGCAGTACTTC
size: NA; V: TRBV7-9; J: TRBJ2-7; D: TRBD1; CDR3: CASSSDRVFYEQYF; DNA: TGTGCCAGCAGCTCGGACAGGGTTTTCTACGAGCAGTACTTC
size: NA; V: TRBV2; J: TRBJ2-6; D: TRBD2; CDR3: CASSERTGGNSGANVLTF; DNA: TGTGCCAGCAGTGAGCGGACGGGAGGGAACTCTGGGGCCAACGTCCTGACTTTC
size: NA; V: TRBV24-1; J: TRBJ2-1; D: TRBD1; CDR3: CATSDRTPADRGHYEQFF; DNA: TGTGCCACCAGTGATCGAACTCCGGCGGACAGGGGGCACTATGAGCAGTTCTTC
size: NA; V: TRBV4-2; J: TRBJ1-1; D: NA; CDR3: CASSQGVGVGDTEAFF; DNA: TGTGCCAGCAGCCAAGGGGTGGGCGTTGGTGACACTGAAGCTTTCTTT
size: once; V: TRBV28; J: TRBJ2-7; D: NA; CDR3: CASSFLQAEQYF; DNA: TGTGCCAGCAGTTTCCTCCAGGCCGAGCAGTACTTC
size: NA; V: TRBV7-3; J: TRBJ2-3; D: NA; CDR3: CASSLGRDTQYF; DNA: TGTGCCAGCAGCTTGGGGCGTGATACGCAGTATTTT
size: NA; V: TRBV5-4; J: TRBJ2-7; D: NA; CDR3: CASSLAERTTYEQYF; DNA: TGTGCCAGCAGCTTGGCCGAGAGGACAACCTACGAGCAGTACTTC
size: NA; V: TRBV7-6; J: TRBJ2-7; D: TRBD1; CDR3: CASSGQGREQYF; DNA: TGTGCCAGCAGCGGACAGGGGAGGGAGCAGTACTTC
size: NA; V: TRBV27; J: TRBJ1-5; D: TRBD1; CDR3: CASSFGQGALVQHF; DNA: TGTGCCAGCAGTTTTGGGCAGGGGGCTTTGGTCCAGCATTTT
size: once; V: TRBV21-1; J: TRBJ2-6; D: NA; CDR3: CASTKGGGTVGLSGANVLTF; DNA: TGTGCCAGCACCAAAGGCGGGGGGACAGTAGGACTCTCTGGGGCCAACGTCCTGACTTTC
size: NA; V: TRBV14; J: TRBJ1-4; D: NA; CDR3: CASSQGWGLNEKLFF; DNA: TGTGCCAGCAGCCAAGGGTGGGGCCTTAATGAAAAACTGTTTTTT
size: NA; V: TRBV3-1/TRBV3-2; J: TRBJ1-4; D: NA; CDR3: CASSQEEEKLFF; DNA: TGTGCCAGCAGCCAAGAGGAGGAAAAACTGTTTTTT
size: NA; V: TRBV9; J: TRBJ1-3; D: NA; CDR3: CASSVGQSSGNTIYF; DNA: TGTGCCAGCAGCGTAGGACAGTCCTCTGGAAACACCATATATTTT
size: NA; V: TRBV7-2; J: TRBJ2-2; D: TRBD2; CDR3: CASSPRGDIWSTGELFF; DNA: TGTGCCAGCAGCCCGCGGGGGGACATTTGGTCCACCGGGGAGCTGTTTTTT
size: NA; V: TRBV27; J: TRBJ1-5; D: NA; CDR3: CASSLSGGYQPQHF; DNA: TGTGCCAGCAGTTTATCTGGCGGCTATCAGCCCCAGCATTTT
size: NA; V: TRBV6-6; J: TRBJ2-5; D: TRBD1; CDR3: CASRLQGAGETQYF; DNA: TGTGCCAGCAGGTTACAGGGGGCGGGGGAGACCCAGTACTTC
size: NA; V: TRBV7-9; J: TRBJ2-6; D: NA; CDR3: CASTRDLLKAYGANVLTF; DNA: TGTGCCAGCACCAGGGACTTACTTAAGGCTTATGGGGCCAACGTCCTGACTTTC
size: large; V: TRBV27; J: TRBJ2-2; D: NA; CDR3: CASRPGGTGELFF; DNA: TGTGCCAGCAGGCCCGGGGGCACCGGGGAGCTGTTTTTT
size: NA; V: TRBV18; J: TRBJ1-2; D: NA; CDR3: CASSRVAGGTQGYTF; DNA: TGTGCCAGCTCACGGGTAGCGGGGGGAACGCAAGGCTACACCTTC
size: NA; V: TRBV9; J: TRBJ2-1; D: NA; CDR3: CASSVAPGSYNEQFF; DNA: TGTGCCAGCAGCGTAGCCCCAGGGTCCTACAATGAGCAGTTCTTC
size: NA; V: TRBV28; J: TRBJ2-7; D: TRBD2; CDR3: CASSSMPGLAGGPSEQYF; DNA: TGTGCCAGCAGTTCCATGCCGGGACTAGCGGGAGGGCCCTCTGAGCAGTACTTC
size: NA; V: TRBV19; J: TRBJ2-6; D: NA; CDR3: CASSTRNSGANVLTF; DNA: TGTGCCAGTAGCACGAGGAACTCTGGGGCCAACGTCCTGACTTTC
size: few; V: TRBV7-8; J: TRBJ1-5; D: NA; CDR3: CASSPSGQPQHF; DNA: TGTGCCAGCAGCCCCTCAGGTCAGCCCCAGCATTTT
size: NA; V: TRBV6-2/TRBV6-3; J: TRBJ1-5; D: TRBD1; CDR3: CASSFTGGWGNQPQHF; DNA: TGTGCCAGCAGTTTCACAGGGGGCTGGGGCAATCAGCCCCAGCATTTT
size: NA; V: TRBV29-1; J: TRBJ2-7; D: TRBD1; CDR3: CSESGQGRPYEQYF; DNA: TGCAGCGAATCGGGACAGGGACGGCCCTACGAGCAGTACTTC
size: NA; V: TRBV7-8; J: TRBJ1-1; D: NA; CDR3: CASSFSGPNTEAFF; DNA: TGTGCCAGCAGCTTTTCTGGGCCGAACACTGAAGCTTTCTTT
size: many; V: TRBV27; J: TRBJ2-7; D: NA; CDR3: CASSFSQGPTYEQYF; DNA: TGTGCCAGCAGTTTTTCTCAGGGCCCAACCTACGAGCAGTACTTC
size: NA; V: TRBV2; J: TRBJ2-2; D: TRBD1; CDR3: CASRGTGVGTGELFF; DNA: TGTGCCAGCAGGGGGACAGGGGTGGGCACCGGGGAGCTGTTTTTT
size: NA; V: TRBV9; J: TRBJ1-2; D: NA; CDR3: CASSVTGANYGYTF; DNA: TGTGCCAGCAGCGTAACAGGAGCTAACTATGGCTACACCTTC
size: NA; V: TRBV11-1; J: TRBJ1-6; D: TRBD1; CDR3: CASSPDRSGNSPLHF; DNA: TGTGCCAGCAGCCCGGACAGGAGTGGCAATTCACCCCTCCACTTT
size: NA; V: TRBV11-2; J: TRBJ2-7; D: NA; CDR3: CASSLVQGPYEQYF; DNA: TGTGCCAGCAGCTTAGTCCAGGGGCCCTACGAGCAGTACTTC
size: NA; V: TRBV6-2/TRBV6-3; J: TRBJ2-3; D: NA; CDR3: CASSDRQSRTDTQYF; DNA: TGTGCCAGCAGTGACAGACAGAGTCGAACAGATACGCAGTATTTT
size: few; V: TRBV5-6; J: TRBJ2-1; D: TRBD2; CDR3: CASSLVSGRAHEQFF; DNA: TGTGCCAGCAGCTTGGTAAGCGGGAGGGCACATGAGCAGTTCTTC
size: NA; V: TRBV28; J: TRBJ2-3; D: NA; CDR3: CASRGADTQADTQYF; DNA: TGTGCCAGCAGGGGGGCGGATACACAGGCAGATACGCAGTATTTT
size: NA; V: TRBV7-2; J: TRBJ2-7; D: NA; CDR3: CASSLAAARSYEQYF; DNA: TGTGCCAGCAGCTTAGCGGCGGCACGAAGCTACGAGCAGTACTTC
size: few; V: TRBV7-3; J: TRBJ2-3; D: TRBD1; CDR3: CASSLTFFQGGTDTQYF; DNA: TGTGCCAGCAGCTTAACATTTTTCCAGGGGGGCACAGATACGCAGTATTTT
size: NA; V: TRBV6-2/TRBV6-3; J: TRBJ2-5; D: TRBD1; CDR3: CASSYPLPLGQGSQETQYF; DNA: TGTGCCAGCAGTTACCCTTTGCCCCTCGGACAGGGCTCTCAAGAGACCCAGTACTTC
size: NA; V: TRBV7-2; J: TRBJ2-7; D: NA; CDR3: CASSLGLGGTGYEQYF; DNA: TGTGCCAGCAGCTTAGGGTTGGGCGGGACCGGCTACGAGCAGTACTTC
size: NA; V: TRBV19; J: TRBJ2-1; D: NA; CDR3: CASSISGGIGNEQFF; DNA: TGTGCCAGTAGTATATCAGGCGGGATAGGAAATGAGCAGTTCTTC
size: NA; V: TRBV27; J: TRBJ1-2; D: NA; CDR3: CASSLRVDTLANYGYTF; DNA: TGTGCCAGCAGTCTTCGAGTGGACACGTTAGCTAACTATGGCTACACCTTC
size: few; V: TRBV4-2; J: TRBJ2-2; D: NA; CDR3: CASSLNAEAGELFF; DNA: TGTGCCAGCAGCCTAAACGCCGAGGCCGGGGAGCTGTTTTTT
size: NA; V: TRBV9; J: TRBJ2-7; D: NA; CDR3: CASSPGLSYEQYF; DNA: TGTGCCAGCAGCCCCGGACTGTCCTACGAGCAGTACTTC
size: NA; V: TRBV6-1; J: TRBJ2-5; D: NA; CDR3: CASSEEHQQFAQETQYF; DNA: TGTGCCAGCAGTGAAGAACACCAACAATTTGCCCAAGAGACCCAGTACTTC
size: NA; V: TRBV6-4; J: TRBJ2-7; D: TRBD2; CDR3: CASSGGGGQWASLEQYF; DNA: TGTGCCAGCAGTGGCGGGGGGGGACAGTGGGCCTCCCTCGAGCAGTACTTC
size: NA; V: TRBV7-2; J: TRBJ2-3; D: NA; CDR3: CASSFIGDTQYF; DNA: TGTGCCAGCAGCTTTATCGGAGATACGCAGTATTTT
size: NA; V: TRBV6-5; J: TRBJ2-5; D: TRBD1; CDR3: CASSYRDSNQETQYF; DNA: TGTGCCAGCAGTTACCGGGACAGCAACCAAGAGACCCAGTACTTC
size: NA; V: TRBV14; J: TRBJ1-3; D: NA; CDR3: CASSPPNSGNTIYF; DNA: TGTGCCAGCAGCCCCCCAAACTCTGGAAACACCATATATTTT
size: NA; V: TRBV7-9; J: TRBJ2-7; D: TRBD2; CDR3: CASSSNHRVAGDSYEQYF; DNA: TGTGCCAGCAGCTCTAACCACCGGGTAGCGGGGGACTCCTACGAGCAGTACTTC
size: NA; V: TRBV10-3; J: TRBJ2-1; D: TRBD2; CDR3: CATTSGSIYEQFF; DNA: TGTGCCACCACTAGCGGGAGCATTTATGAGCAGTTCTTC
size: NA; V: TRBV27; J: TRBJ2-3; D: NA; CDR3: CASSSPFRGTDTQYF; DNA: TGTGCCAGCAGTTCGCCCTTTAGAGGGACAGATACGCAGTATTTT
size: few; V: TRBV28; J: TRBJ2-7; D: TRBD1; CDR3: CATSAGTVPYEQYF; DNA: TGTGCCACCTCCGCCGGGACAGTCCCCTACGAGCAGTACTTC